This TCR beta chain was obtained from a study of regulatory T cells in long-lasting Graves disease. The time point is: persistent/refractory GD, antithyroid drugs over 5 years with positive TRAb. Construction of the TCR library relied on RNA isolated from PBMCs. To make TCR beta libraries, researchers used iRepertoire HTBI primers and Arm-PCR of CDR3 regions. TCRdb analysed the multiplex PCR reads with MiXCR anew, one entry per CDR3 protein. The table includes 650,000 to 700,000 distinct CDR3 sequences, 30% detected once. The V end lost 4 bases, the J end lost 4 bases, and 19 bases lay between the germline ends. CDR1 and CDR2 from the germline V gene are MRHNA and SNTAGT. This CDR3 spans 16 amino acids.

The origin of this receptor is a female donor with Graves disease. The sample was peripheral blood mononuclear cells (PBMCs), taken when the disease was refractory, from a patient treated with antithyroid drugs. V and J are TRBV6-4 and TRBJ1-1; maybe TRBD1 (5 bases). The CDR3 DNA follows: TGTGCCAGCAGTGCCCGCGGGGGACCCCAGGGCACTGAAGCTTTCTTT. Translating gives CASSARGGPQGTEAFF.